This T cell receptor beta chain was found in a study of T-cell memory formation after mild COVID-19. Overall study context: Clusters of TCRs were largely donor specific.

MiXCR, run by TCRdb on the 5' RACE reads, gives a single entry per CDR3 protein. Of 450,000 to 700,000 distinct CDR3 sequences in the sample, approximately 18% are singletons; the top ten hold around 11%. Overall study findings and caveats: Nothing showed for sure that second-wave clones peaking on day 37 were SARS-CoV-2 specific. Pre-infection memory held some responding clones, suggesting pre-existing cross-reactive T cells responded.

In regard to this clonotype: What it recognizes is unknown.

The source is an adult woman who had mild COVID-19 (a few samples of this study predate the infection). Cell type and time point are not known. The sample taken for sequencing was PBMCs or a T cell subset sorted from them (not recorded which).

Here the CDR3 reads CASRDSGTGYEKLFF. In nucleotides, the CDR3 is TGTGCCAGCAGAGACTCCGGGACAGGGTATGAAAAACTGTTTTTT. The rearrangement joins TRBV6-5 to TRBJ1-4; 9 bases map to TRBD1. This CDR3 has 15 residues. V was clipped by 6 bases and J by 6 bases; unmatched bases: 8. Germline lookup yields CDR1 MNHEY and CDR2 SVGAGI.